The entry that follows covers one T cell receptor beta chain sequence. Its specificity is not known. The treatment: 19 received Ad26.COV2.S at low or high dose, single or two shots; roughly 5 received placebo; per-sample allocation not given. Sample collection was performed on day 63 after the first vaccine or placebo injection. Clones were sequenced by immunoSEQ multiplex PCR, and TCRdb holds only the in-frame ones, with some missing. The sample lists about 680,000 clones; roughly 90% were seen once. The data stem from a study of Ad26.COV2.S vaccination and SARS-CoV-2 variants. Points from the study as a whole: Non-spike TCR breadth was similar in vaccine and placebo recipients.

The clonotype comes from a person between 18 and 65 years old who received the Ad26.COV2.S COVID-19 vaccine or a placebo. The specimen was peripheral blood, collected in a trial of Ad26.COV2.S vaccine versus placebo.

The CDR3 DNA is TGTGCCAGCAGCAATCTGACTAGCGCAGGGGGCACAGATACGCAGTATTTT. Translated, it gives CASSNLTSAGGTDTQYF. The chain links TRBV21-1 to TRBJ2-3; the D segment call TRBD2 is taken from the table without a DNA check. TRBV21-1 is classified as a pseudogene. This CDR3 has 17 residues.